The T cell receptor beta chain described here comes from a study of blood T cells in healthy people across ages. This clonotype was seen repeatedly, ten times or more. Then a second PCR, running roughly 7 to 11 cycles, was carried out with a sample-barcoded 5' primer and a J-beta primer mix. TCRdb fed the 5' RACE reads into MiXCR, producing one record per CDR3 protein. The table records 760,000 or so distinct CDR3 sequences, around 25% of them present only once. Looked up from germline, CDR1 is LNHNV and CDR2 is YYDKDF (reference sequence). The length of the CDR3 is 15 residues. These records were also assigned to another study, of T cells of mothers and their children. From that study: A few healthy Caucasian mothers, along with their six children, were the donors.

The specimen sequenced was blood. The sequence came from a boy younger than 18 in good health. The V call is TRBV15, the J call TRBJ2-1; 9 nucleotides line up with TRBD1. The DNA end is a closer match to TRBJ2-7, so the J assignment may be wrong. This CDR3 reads CATSRGTGANYEQYF. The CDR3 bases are TGTGCCACCAGCAGAGGGACAGGGGCGAACTACGAGCAGTACTTC.